Shown below are 30 T cell receptor beta chains from a single sample sequenced in a study of neurological immune-mediated disorders. A single record per CDR3 protein comes from TCRdb applying MiXCR to the 5' RACE reads. Among 20,000 to 30,000 distinct CDR3 sequences listed, around 13% were seen once. Sequenced material: PBMCs. These receptors all stem from a woman aged 55-70 years with HTLV-1-associated myelopathy (HAM/TSP).

This clonotype was picked up one time. Because the CDR3's place on the DNA is in doubt, the DNA is left out and the CDR3 is given as listed by TCRdb. V is TRBV5-1 and J is TRBJ1-2. The CDR3 numbers 23 amino acids, ends counted. Germline V gives CDR1 SGHRS, CDR2 YFSETQ. CDR3 sequence reads: CASSDSPYEQYFGPGTRPYGYTF.

The table lists this clonotype with many counts. V and J are TRBV5-5 and TRBJ2-1; D is uncertain. V lost 0 bases and J 0 bases, leaving 7 bases between the germline ends. This CDR3 spans 15 amino acids. The V gene's germline CDR1 is SGHKS and CDR2 YYEKEE (reference sequence). CDR3 nucleotides: TGTGCCAGCAGCTTGGCGGCAGACTCCTACAATGAGCAGTTCTTC. This codes for CASSLAADSYNEQFF.

Concerning this clonotype: A much larger clone differs from this one at a single base, so this may be a read error. This sequence joins TRBV18 and TRBJ2-3; 7 bases agree with TRBD2. Germline lookup yields CDR1 KGHSH and CDR2 LQKENI. The CDR3 loop spans 14 amino acids. J gave up 1 base and V 9 bases, and 7 bases lay outside the gene matches. The CDR3 loop is CARRPSGGTDTQYF. The CDR3 DNA sequence: TGTGCCAGACGACCCAGCGGGGGCACAGATACGCAGTATTTT.

This clonotype has at least ten counts. The chain joins TRBV6-2 or TRBV6-3 to TRBJ1-5, with TRBD1 identical over 8 bases. Germline CDR1 is MNHEY and CDR2 is SVGEGT. The ends lost 4 bases at V and 5 bases at J; junction bases unmatched: 7. This CDR3 has 15 residues. The CDR3 DNA is TGTGCCAGCAGTTTCACCGGGACAGGTCATCAGCCCCAGCATTTT. Amino acid sequence: CASSFTGTGHQPQHF.

There are many counts of this clonotype. This chain connects TRBV7-2 to TRBJ1-5; weak D call: TRBD1 (5 bases). V was pared by 5 bases and J by 3 bases, with 8 bases between. This CDR3 is 13 amino acids long. The germline CDR1 and CDR2 sequences are SGHTA and FQGNSA. CDR3: CASSLDINQPQHF. CDR3 nucleotide sequence: TGTGCCAGCAGCCTGGACATCAATCAGCCCCAGCATTTT.

At least ten counts were recorded for this clonotype. V and J are TRBV3-1 and TRBJ2-7; D is ambiguous. Germline lookup yields CDR1 LGHDT and CDR2 YNNKEL (reference sequence). With 1 base removed from V and 2 bases from J, the gap between germline ends came to 9 bases. The CDR3 runs to 14 residues. CDR3 in amino acids: CASSQGGWTYEQYF. CDR3 sequence (DNA): TGTGCCAGCAGCCAAGGGGGATGGACCTACGAGCAGTACTTC.

This clonotype appeared many times. The CDR3 DNA follows: TGCGCCAGCAGTGGGGTGGGTGATACGCAGTATTTT. Its protein product is CASSGVGDTQYF. The chain has TRBV10-2 and TRBJ2-3; D is undetermined. The CDR3 length is 12 residues. Per the germline V gene, CDR1 is WSHSY and CDR2 is SAAADI. Deletions cut 4 bases from V and 6 bases from J, with 8 bases between.

This clonotype was observed at least ten times. The chain is built from TRBV18 and TRBJ1-2, with TRBD1 identical over 7 bases. The V segment lost 4 bases and the J segment 8 bases; nucleotides outside the gene matches: 4. The CDR3 spans 12 residues. Germline CDR1 is KGHSH and CDR2 is LQKENI. CDR3 DNA: TGTGCCAGCTCACGACAGGGTGACGGCTACACCTTC. This encodes CASSRQGDGYTF.

The V and J genes are TRBV19 and TRBJ2-7, with TRBD2 as a possible D gene (5 bases). Germline V gives CDR1 LNHDA, CDR2 SQIVND (reference sequence). This CDR3 has 16 residues. V dropped 6 bases and J dropped 0 bases, with 18 bases sitting between them. The CDR3 DNA is TGTGCCAGTAGCCGGAGCTGGACGGGAAGCTCCTACGAGCAGTACTTC. Residues: CASSRSWTGSSYEQYF.

A single count supports this clonotype. This chain joins TRBV15 and TRBJ2-1; 9 bases line up with TRBD2. V was clipped by 3 bases and J by 1 base; unmatched bases: 4. Germline CDR1 is LNHNV and CDR2 is YYDKDF (reference sequence). The CDR3 extends over 16 amino acids. CDR3 amino acids: CATSSESGRSYNEQFF. CDR3 nucleotide sequence: TGTGCCACCAGCAGTGAGAGCGGGAGGTCCTACAATGAGCAGTTCTTC. Combining the CDR3 with reference TRBV15 and TRBJ2-1 gives the whole variable domain DAMVIQNPRYQVTQFGKPVTLSCSQTLNHNVMYWYQQKSSQAPKLLFHYYDKDFNNEADTPDNFQSRRPNTSFCFLDIRSPGLGDTAMYLCATSSESGRSYNEQFFGPGTRLTVL.

This clonotype occurred many times. DNA of the CDR3: TGTGCCCCGGGGCTTTACAATGAGCAGTTCTTC. Amino acid sequence: CAPGLYNEQFF. The chain employs TRBV7-9 and TRBJ2-1, with D possibly being TRBD1 or TRBD2 (5 bases each). The CDR3 has 11 amino acids. Germline V gives CDR1 SEHNR, CDR2 FQNEAQ (reference sequence). V was cut by 11 bases and J by 4 bases, with 9 bases left in between.

This clonotype is medium-sized. The chain has TRBV12-3 or TRBV12-4 and TRBJ1-6; tentative D call: TRBD1 (5 bases). The CDR3 contains 14 residues. V gave up 1 base and J gave up 6 bases, with 7 bases separating them. CDR3 coding DNA: TGTGCCAGCAGTTTAGGGGGGGGTAATTCACCCCTCCACTTT. The encoded protein is CASSLGGGNSPLHF.

This clonotype is medium-sized within its sample. The chain uses TRBV20-1 and TRBJ2-4, with TRBD2 identical over 7 bases. Germline loops: CDR1 DFQATT, CDR2 SNEGSKA (reference sequence). CDR3 length: 10 residues. Written as DNA, the CDR3 is TGCTCCCTGGGGGGGAACATTCAGTACTTC. Translation: CSLGGNIQYF.

The chain has TRBV7-2 and TRBJ2-3; D tentatively fits TRBD1 or TRBD2 (5 bases each). The germline V gene encodes CDR1 SGHTA and CDR2 FQGNSA. This CDR3 is built from 14 residues. The V and J ends lost 5 bases and 4 bases respectively, with 13 bases between them. CDR3 amino acids: CASSDREGADTQYF. In DNA, the CDR3 is TGTGCCAGCAGCGACAGAGAGGGTGCAGATACGCAGTATTTT.

This clonotype was recorded only once. Since no conserved phenylalanine or tryptophan closes the CDR3, a read error is the likely cause. The chain joins TRBV5-1 to TRBJ1-1, with D tentatively TRBD1 (5 bases). Germline V lookup: CDR1 SGHRS, CDR2 YFSETQ. The CDR3 has 16 residues. Trimming left V 3 bases short and J 2 bases short, with 17 bases between. As DNA, the CDR3 is TGCGCCAGCAGCTCCTCCCCCGGGACGACAAACACTGAAGCTTTCCTT. Its translation: CASSSSPGTTNTEAFL.

This clonotype was found many times. The chain couples TRBV7-2 to TRBJ2-3; TRBD2 agrees at 9 bases. V shed 1 base, J shed 5 bases, and the junction held 7 bases outside the gene matches. This CDR3 has 16 amino acids. Germline CDR1 is SGHTA and CDR2 is FQGNSA. The chain's CDR3 is CASSLDGGGVIDTQYF. The CDR3 DNA sequence: TGTGCCAGCAGCTTAGACGGCGGGGGGGTCATAGATACGCAGTATTTT.

This clonotype is medium-sized. This chain connects TRBV5-1 to TRBJ1-5; no clear D gene. In germline, CDR1 is SGHRS, CDR2 YFSETQ. Trimming pared 0 bases from V and 5 bases from J, leaving 9 bases between. The CDR3 contains 14 residues. The CDR3 loop is CASSLDSPDQPQHF. DNA for the CDR3: TGCGCCAGCAGCTTGGATTCGCCCGATCAGCCCCAGCATTTT.

There are many counts of this clonotype. V is TRBV2 and J is TRBJ2-7, with 9 bases identical to TRBD1. The CDR3 spans 15 residues. The germline gives CDR1 SNHLY, CDR2 FYNNEI. J was trimmed by 2 bases and V by 5 bases; bases with no gene match: 7. The CDR3 nucleotides are TGTGCCAGCAGTTCCCCGGGACAGGGCACCTACGAGCAGTACTTC. It translates to CASSSPGQGTYEQYF.

This clonotype was detected many times. This chain connects TRBV5-1 to TRBJ2-1, with 11 bases fitting TRBD1. CDR1 SGHRS and CDR2 YFSETQ come from the germline V gene. The CDR3 is made up of 15 amino acids. J lost 4 bases, V lost 4 bases, and 4 bases had no gene match. CDR3 in DNA: TGCGCCAGCAGCCCGGGACAGGGGGTTTACAATGAGCAGTTCTTC. Translated: CASSPGQGVYNEQFF.

This clonotype was detected ten times or more. This rearrangement joins TRBV20-1 to TRBJ2-3; D unresolved. Germline V CDR1 and CDR2: DFQATT, SNEGSKA (reference sequence). This CDR3 has 13 residues. V dropped 1 base and J dropped 2 bases, with 7 bases sitting between them. In DNA form, the CDR3 reads TGCAGTGCTAGAGGGCGGAACACAGATACGCAGTATTTT. It is translated as CSARGRNTDTQYF.

This clonotype has at least ten counts. V and J are TRBV7-8 and TRBJ2-2, with D maybe TRBD2 (7 bases). Deletions cut 1 base from V and 6 bases from J, with 18 bases between. CDR3 length: 17 residues. The V gene's germline CDR1 is SGHVS and CDR2 FQNEAQ. The DNA for the CDR3 is TGTGCCAGCAGCTTAGGGGGGCGGACTAGGGTTTCCGGGGAGCTGTTTTTT. It is translated as CASSLGGRTRVSGELFF.

This clonotype was counted ten times or more. The rearrangement uses TRBV20-1 and TRBJ1-1; D is unclear. CDR1 is DFQATT and CDR2 is SNEGSKA in the germline V gene (reference sequence). The CDR3 contains 11 residues. V was cut by 7 bases and J by 1 base, with 7 bases left in between. The CDR3 protein is CSVRRNTEAFF. The CDR3 nucleotides are TGCAGTGTCAGAAGGAACACTGAAGCTTTCTTT.

A remark on this clonotype: It is unclear where the CDR3 begins or ends on the DNA, so no DNA is shown, and the CDR3 is as TCRdb lists it. The chain joins TRBV5-1 to TRBJ2-1; TRBD2, as called in the table, went unchecked against the DNA. The length of the CDR3 is 22 amino acids, counting both ends. Germline V gene sequence: CDR1 SGHRS, CDR2 YFSETQ. The chain's CDR3 is CASSFYICSARDPLADYNEQFF.

This clonotype was found many times. The chain employs TRBV18 and TRBJ1-2, with D unresolved. This CDR3 has 14 amino acids. Trimming removed 1 base at V and 0 bases at J, with 6 bases between. Germline V gene data show CDR1 as KGHSH and CDR2 as LQKENI. DNA of the CDR3: TGTGCCAGCTCACCACTCGGTTCTAACTATGGCTACACCTTC. Translation gives CASSPLGSNYGYTF.

This clonotype was counted ten times or more. The V and J genes are TRBV27 and TRBJ1-2; 10 nucleotides match TRBD1. The CDR3 has 14 residues. Per the germline V gene, CDR1 is MNHEY and CDR2 is SMNVEV (reference sequence). V lost 6 bases to trimming and J lost 7 bases; unmatched junction nucleotides: 8. CDR3 residues: CASRVDRGAGGYTF. The CDR3 nucleotides are TGTGCCAGCAGGGTGGACAGGGGGGCGGGTGGCTACACCTTC.

This clonotype was recorded many times. J is TRBJ1-2 and V is TRBV3-1; D unresolved. Germline values: CDR1 LGHDT, CDR2 YNNKEL (reference sequence). V lost 2 bases and J 5 bases, leaving 6 bases between the germline ends. The CDR3 is 12 amino acids. DNA of the CDR3: TGTGCCAGCAGCCAAAGTGGTTATGGCTACACCTTC. Protein product: CASSQSGYGYTF.

Regarding this clonotype: The junction does not match germline at one end; this may be a read error. The chain couples TRBV16 to TRBJ2-7; D remains ambiguous. This CDR3 spans 14 amino acids. Germline CDR1 and CDR2: KGHSY and FQNENV. Written as DNA, the CDR3 is TGTGTCAGCAGCCAATCCGATCCCTTATGCGAGCAGTACTTC. This gives the protein CVSSQSDPLCEQYF.

This clonotype showed up many times. The chain links TRBV30 to TRBJ1-2; D possibly corresponds to TRBD1 (5 bases). The CDR3 totals 15 residues. Deletions cut 3 bases from V and 4 bases from J, with 18 bases between. Germline assignment: CDR1 GTSNPN and CDR2 SVGIG (reference sequence). The CDR3 reads CAWRPLRGVSYGYTF. The CDR3 nucleotides read TGTGCCTGGAGGCCACTTAGGGGCGTTAGCTATGGCTACACCTTC.

The genes are TRBV11-3 and TRBJ2-6; D gene unclear. V was clipped by 1 base and J by 4 bases, with 11 bases between them. CDR1 is SGHNT and CDR2 is YENEEA in the germline V gene. The CDR3 sequence is 16 residues long. CDR3 sequence (DNA): TGTGCCAGCAGCTTAGTGAACTTGGGGGGGGCCAACGTCCTGACTTTC. It translates to CASSLVNLGGANVLTF.

This clonotype was counted many times. The gene calls are TRBV20-1 and TRBJ2-2; the D is unclear. Trimming cost V 4 bases and J 0 bases, with 6 bases left between them. The CDR3 runs 13 residues. Germline V gene sequence: CDR1 DFQATT, CDR2 SNEGSKA (reference sequence). CDR3 coding DNA: TGCAGTGCTATCAGCGCGAACACCGGGGAGCTGTTTTTT. Translation gives CSAISANTGELFF.